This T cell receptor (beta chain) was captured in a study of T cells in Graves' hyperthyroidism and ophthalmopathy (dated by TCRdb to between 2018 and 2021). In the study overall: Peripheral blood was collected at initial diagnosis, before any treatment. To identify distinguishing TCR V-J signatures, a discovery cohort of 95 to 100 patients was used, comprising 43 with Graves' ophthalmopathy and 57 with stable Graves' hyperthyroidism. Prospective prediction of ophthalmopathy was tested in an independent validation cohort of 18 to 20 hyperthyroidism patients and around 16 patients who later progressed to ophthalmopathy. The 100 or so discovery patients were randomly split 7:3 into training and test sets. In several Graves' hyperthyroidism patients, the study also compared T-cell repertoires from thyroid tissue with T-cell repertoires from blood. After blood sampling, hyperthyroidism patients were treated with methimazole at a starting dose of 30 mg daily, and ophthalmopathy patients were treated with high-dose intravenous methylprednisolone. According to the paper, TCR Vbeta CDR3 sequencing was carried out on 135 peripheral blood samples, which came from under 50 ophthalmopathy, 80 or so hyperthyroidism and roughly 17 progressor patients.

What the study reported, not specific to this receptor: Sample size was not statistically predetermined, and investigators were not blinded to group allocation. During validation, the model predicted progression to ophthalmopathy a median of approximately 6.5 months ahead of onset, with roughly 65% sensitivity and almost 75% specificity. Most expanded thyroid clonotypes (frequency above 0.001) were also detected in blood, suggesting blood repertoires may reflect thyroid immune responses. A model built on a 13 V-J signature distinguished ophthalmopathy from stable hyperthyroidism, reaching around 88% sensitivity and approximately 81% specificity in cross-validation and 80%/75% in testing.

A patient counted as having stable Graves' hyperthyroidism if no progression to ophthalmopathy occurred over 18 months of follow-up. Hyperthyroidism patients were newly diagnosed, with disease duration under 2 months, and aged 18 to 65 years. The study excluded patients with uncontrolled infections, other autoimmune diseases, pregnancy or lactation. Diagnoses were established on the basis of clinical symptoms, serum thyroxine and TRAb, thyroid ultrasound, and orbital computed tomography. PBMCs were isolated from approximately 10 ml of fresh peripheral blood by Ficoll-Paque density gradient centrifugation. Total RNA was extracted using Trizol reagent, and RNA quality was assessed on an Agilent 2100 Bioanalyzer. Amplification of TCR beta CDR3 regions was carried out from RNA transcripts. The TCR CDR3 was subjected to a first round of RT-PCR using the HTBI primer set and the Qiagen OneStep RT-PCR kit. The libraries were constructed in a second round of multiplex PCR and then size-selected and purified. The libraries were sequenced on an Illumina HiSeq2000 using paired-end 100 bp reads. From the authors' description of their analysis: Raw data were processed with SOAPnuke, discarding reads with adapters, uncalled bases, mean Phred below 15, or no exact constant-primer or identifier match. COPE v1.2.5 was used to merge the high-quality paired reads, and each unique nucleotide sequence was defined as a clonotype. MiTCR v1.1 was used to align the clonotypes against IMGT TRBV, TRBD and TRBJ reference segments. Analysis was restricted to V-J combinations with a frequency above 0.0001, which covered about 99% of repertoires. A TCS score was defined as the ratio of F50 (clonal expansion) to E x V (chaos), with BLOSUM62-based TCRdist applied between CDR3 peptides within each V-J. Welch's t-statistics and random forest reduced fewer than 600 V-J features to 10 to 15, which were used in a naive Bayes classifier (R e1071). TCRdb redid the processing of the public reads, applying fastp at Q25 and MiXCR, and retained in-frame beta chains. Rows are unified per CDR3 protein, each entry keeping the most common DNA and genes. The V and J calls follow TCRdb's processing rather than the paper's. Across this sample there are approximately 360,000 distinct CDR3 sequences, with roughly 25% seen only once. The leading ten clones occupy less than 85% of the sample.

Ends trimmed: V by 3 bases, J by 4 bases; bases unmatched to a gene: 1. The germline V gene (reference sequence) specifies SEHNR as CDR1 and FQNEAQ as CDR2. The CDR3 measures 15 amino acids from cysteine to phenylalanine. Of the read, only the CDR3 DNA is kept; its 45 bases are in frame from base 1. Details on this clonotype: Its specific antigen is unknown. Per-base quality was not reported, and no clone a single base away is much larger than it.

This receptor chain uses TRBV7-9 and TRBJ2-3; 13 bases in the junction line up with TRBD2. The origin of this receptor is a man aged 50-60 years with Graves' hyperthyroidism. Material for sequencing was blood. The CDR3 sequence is CASSFTSGRADTQYF. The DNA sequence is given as TGTGCCAGCAGCTTCACTAGCGGGAGGGCAGATACGCAGTATTTT.